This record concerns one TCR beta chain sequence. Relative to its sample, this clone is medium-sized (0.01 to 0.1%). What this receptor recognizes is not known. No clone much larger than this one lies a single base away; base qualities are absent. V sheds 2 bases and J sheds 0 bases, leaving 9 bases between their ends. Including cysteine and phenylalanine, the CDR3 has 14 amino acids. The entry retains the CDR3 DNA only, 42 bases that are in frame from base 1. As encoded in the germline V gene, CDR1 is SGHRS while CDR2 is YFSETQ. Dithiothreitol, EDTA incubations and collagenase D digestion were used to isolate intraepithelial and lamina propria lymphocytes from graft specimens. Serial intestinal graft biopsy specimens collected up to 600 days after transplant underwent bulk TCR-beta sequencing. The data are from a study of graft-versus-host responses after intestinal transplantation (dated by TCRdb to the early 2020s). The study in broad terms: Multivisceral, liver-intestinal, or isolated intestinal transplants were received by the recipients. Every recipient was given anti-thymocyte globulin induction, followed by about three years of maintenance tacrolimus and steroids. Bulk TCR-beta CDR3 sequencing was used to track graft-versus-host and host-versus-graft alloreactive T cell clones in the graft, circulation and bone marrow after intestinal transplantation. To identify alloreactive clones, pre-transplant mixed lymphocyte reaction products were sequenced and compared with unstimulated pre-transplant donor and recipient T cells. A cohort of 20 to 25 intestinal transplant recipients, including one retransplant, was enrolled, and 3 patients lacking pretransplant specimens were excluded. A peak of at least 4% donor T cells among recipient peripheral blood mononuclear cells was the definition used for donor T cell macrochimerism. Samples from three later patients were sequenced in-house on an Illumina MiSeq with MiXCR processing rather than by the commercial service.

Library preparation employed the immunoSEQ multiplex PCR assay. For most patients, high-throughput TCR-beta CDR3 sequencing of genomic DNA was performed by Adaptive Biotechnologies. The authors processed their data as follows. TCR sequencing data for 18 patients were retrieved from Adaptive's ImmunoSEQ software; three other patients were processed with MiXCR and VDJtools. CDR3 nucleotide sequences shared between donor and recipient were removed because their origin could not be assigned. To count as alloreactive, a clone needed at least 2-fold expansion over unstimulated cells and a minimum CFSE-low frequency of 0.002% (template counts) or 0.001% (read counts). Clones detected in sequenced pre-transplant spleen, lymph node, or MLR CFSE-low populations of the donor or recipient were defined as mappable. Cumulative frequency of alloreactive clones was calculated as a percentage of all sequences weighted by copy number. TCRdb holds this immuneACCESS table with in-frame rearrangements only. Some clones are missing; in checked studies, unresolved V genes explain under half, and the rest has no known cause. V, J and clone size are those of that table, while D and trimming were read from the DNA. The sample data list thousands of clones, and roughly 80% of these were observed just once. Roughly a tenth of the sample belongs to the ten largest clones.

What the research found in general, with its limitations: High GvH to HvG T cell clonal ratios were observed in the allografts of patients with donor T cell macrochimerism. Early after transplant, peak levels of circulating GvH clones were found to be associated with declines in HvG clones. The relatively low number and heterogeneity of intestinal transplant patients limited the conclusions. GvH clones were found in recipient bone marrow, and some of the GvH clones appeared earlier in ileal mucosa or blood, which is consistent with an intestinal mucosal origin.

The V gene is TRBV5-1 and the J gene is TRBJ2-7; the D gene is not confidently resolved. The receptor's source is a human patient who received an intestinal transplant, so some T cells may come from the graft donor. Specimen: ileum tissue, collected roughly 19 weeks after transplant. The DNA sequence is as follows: TGCGCCAGCAGCTTCGACGGCAGCTCCTACGAGCAGTACTTC. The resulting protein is CASSFDGSSYEQYF.